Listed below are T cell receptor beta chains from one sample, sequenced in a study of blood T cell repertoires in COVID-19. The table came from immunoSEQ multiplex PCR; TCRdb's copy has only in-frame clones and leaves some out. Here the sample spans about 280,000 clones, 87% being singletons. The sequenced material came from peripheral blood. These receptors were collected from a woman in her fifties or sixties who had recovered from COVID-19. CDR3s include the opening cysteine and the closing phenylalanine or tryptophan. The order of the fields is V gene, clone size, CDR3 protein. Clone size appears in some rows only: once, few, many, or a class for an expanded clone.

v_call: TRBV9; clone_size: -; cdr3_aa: CASSVDMASYGYAF
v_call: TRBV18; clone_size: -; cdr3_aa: CASSPDRLSYNEQFF
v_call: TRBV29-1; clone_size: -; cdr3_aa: CSARTDLNEKLFF
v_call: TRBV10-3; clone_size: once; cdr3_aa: CATRVGEEGYTF
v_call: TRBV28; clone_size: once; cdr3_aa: CASSHIYGYTF
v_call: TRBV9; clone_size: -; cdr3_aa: CASSVDRISSYNEQFF
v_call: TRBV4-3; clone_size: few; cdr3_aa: CASSPNTGTATGELFF
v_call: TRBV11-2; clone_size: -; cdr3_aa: CASSASGQEGEKLFF
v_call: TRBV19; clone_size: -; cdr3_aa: CASSIPIAGTRRGNEQFF
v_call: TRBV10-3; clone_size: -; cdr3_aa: CAISESRGSAEKETQYF
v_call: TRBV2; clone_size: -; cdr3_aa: CASSADRGNQPQHF
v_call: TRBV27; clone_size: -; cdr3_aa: CASSSRDRYGYTF
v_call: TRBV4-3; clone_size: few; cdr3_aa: CASSQELQRHTEAFF
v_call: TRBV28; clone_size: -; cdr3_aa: CASSFGGSNQPQHF
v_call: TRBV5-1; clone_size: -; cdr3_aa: CASSLLAGDYNEQFF
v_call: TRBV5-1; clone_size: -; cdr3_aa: CASSLRAASSGANVLTF
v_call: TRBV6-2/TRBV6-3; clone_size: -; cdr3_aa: CASSQPPDGYTF
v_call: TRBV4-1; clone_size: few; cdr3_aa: CASSPRSIPLTSSYTGELFF
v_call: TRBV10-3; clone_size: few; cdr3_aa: CAISIGGGLNEKLFF
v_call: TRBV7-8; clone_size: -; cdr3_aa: CASSLGALSLPIEQNIQYF
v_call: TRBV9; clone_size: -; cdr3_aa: CASSPAQRGDNEQFF
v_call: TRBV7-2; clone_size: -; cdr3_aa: CASSLDRGRGEKLFF
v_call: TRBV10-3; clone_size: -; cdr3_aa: CAISGVAGEGEQFF
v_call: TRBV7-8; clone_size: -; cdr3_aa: CASSQGGVYNEQFF
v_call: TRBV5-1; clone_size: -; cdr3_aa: CASRHTGGGSYEQYF
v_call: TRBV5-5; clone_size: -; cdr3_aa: CASSWQGAPDNEQFF
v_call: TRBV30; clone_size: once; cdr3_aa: CAWIGGRPSDTQYF
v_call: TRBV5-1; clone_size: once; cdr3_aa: CASSPRAWDTEAFF
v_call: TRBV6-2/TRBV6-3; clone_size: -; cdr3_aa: CASSYMTRPGNQPQHF
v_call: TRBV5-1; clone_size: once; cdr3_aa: CASSLVGVQGYGYTF